The 21 T cell receptor beta chains in this list originate from one sample, sequenced in a study of cytomegalovirus exposure and HLA in healthy donors. Clones were sequenced by immunoSEQ multiplex PCR, and TCRdb holds only the in-frame ones, with some missing. The profile shows hundreds of thousands of clones, more than 75% of them singletons. Material: PBMCs. All receptors derive from a woman aged 18-29 years in good health and CMV-seropositive.

The chain carries TRBV6-5 and TRBJ2-5; D unresolved. Germline CDR1 and CDR2: MNHEY and SVGAGI. Trimming removed 6 bases from V and 7 bases from J, with 12 bases in between. This CDR3 is 12 amino acids long. DNA of the CDR3: TGTGCCAGCAGCAACAGTCGGCGGACCCAGTACTTC. Its translation: CASSNSRRTQYF.

The V and J genes are TRBV11-2 and TRBJ1-1; 8 bases match TRBD1. The CDR3 loop spans 16 amino acids. CDR1 is SGHAT, CDR2 FQNNGV, per germline. V lost 3 bases to trimming and J lost 1 base; unmatched junction nucleotides: 7. CDR3 DNA sequence: TGTGCCAGCAGCTTTCCCGGACAGGGTTCGAACACTGAAGCTTTCTTT. This gives the protein CASSFPGQGSNTEAFF.

CDR3 sequence: CASSQGQNTEAFF. In nucleotides, the CDR3 is TGCGCCAGCAGCCAAGGACAGAACACTGAAGCTTTCTTT. The chain employs TRBV4-1 and TRBJ1-1, with D unclear. The germline V and J ends were trimmed by 1 base and 1 base, with 4 bases remaining between them. The CDR3 loop spans 13 amino acids. CDR1 is MGHRA and CDR2 is YSYEKL in the germline V gene.

This clone was seen a few times. The V and J genes are TRBV23-1 and TRBJ2-5; the D gene is possibly TRBD2 (5 bases). TRBV23-1 carries the ORF label, with uncertain function. This CDR3 is built from 16 residues. V was shortened by 0 bases and J by 0 bases, with 11 bases between the two germline ends. CDR3 in amino acids: CASSQSKRGYQETQYF. CDR3 coding DNA: TGCGCCAGCAGTCAATCTAAACGGGGATACCAAGAGACCCAGTACTTC.

This clone was detected only a few times. The genes are TRBV18 and TRBJ2-5; D perhaps matches TRBD1 (5 bases). CDR1 and CDR2 (germline): KGHSH, LQKENI. V lost 6 bases, J lost 9 bases, and 14 bases lay in between. The CDR3 loop spans 12 amino acids. The CDR3 loop is CASSRPQGAQYF. In DNA, the CDR3 is TGTGCCAGCTCGCGTCCGCAAGGGGCCCAGTACTTC.

The rearrangement links TRBV5-1 to TRBJ2-7; 13 nucleotides agree with TRBD2. There are 15 residues in the CDR3. Trimming removed 4 bases from V and 6 bases from J; junction bases left unmatched: 7. Germline V gives CDR1 SGHRS, CDR2 YFSETQ. The CDR3 region is CASSLRTSGSREQYF. The CDR3 DNA is TGCGCCAGCAGCCTCCGGACTAGCGGGAGTCGCGAGCAGTACTTC.

V and J are TRBV28 and TRBJ1-5; 7 bases match TRBD1. V was pared by 3 bases and J by 7 bases, with 9 bases of the junction left unmatched. The CDR3 loop spans 15 amino acids. Germline V lookup: CDR1 MDHEN, CDR2 SYDVKM. CDR3 sequence: CASSLERGLVQPQHF. The CDR3 region has the DNA TGTGCCAGCAGTTTGGAAAGGGGGCTAGTACAGCCCCAGCATTTT. The full variable domain, with the rest looked up from reference TRBV28 and TRBJ1-5, is DVKVTQSSRYLVKRTGEKVFLECVQDMDHENMFWYRQDPGLGLRLIYFSYDVKMKEKGDIPEGYSVSREKKERFSLILESASTNQTSMYLCASSLERGLVQPQHFGDGTRLSIL.

V and J are TRBV29-1 and TRBJ2-1, with TRBD1 matching 12 bases. After removal of 7 bases from V and 6 bases from J, the junction contained 7 bases not matched to a gene. This CDR3 has 14 residues. Germline V CDR1 and CDR2: SQVTM, ANQGSEA. The CDR3 reads CSGAGGQGANEQFF. Written as DNA, the CDR3 is TGCAGCGGGGCGGGGGGACAGGGGGCCAATGAGCAGTTCTTC.

The CDR3 nucleotides are TGTGCCAGCAGTTACGGGACAGGGGGGCGCGGTGGCTACACCTTC. Amino acid sequence: CASSYGTGGRGGYTF. The rearrangement uses TRBV6-5 and TRBJ1-2; the match to TRBD1 covers 11 bases. Germline loops: CDR1 MNHEY, CDR2 SVGAGI. The CDR3 length is 15 residues. After removal of 2 bases from V and 7 bases from J, the junction contained 6 bases not matched to a gene.

This clone was observed at least ten times. V gene TRBV10-2 combines with J gene TRBJ1-1; maybe TRBD1 (6 bases). Germline lookup yields CDR1 WSHSY and CDR2 SAAADI. V was trimmed by 3 bases and J by 3 bases, leaving 17 bases between them. The CDR3 covers 16 residues. CDR3 loop: CASSDSARTADTEAFF. The CDR3 DNA sequence: TGCGCCAGCAGTGATTCGGCCAGGACAGCGGACACTGAAGCTTTCTTT.

The J gene is TRBJ1-3, the V gene TRBV9, with D possibly TRBD1 on 6 matching bases. V shed 4 bases and J shed 3 bases, with 17 bases lying between them. CDR1 and CDR2 (germline): SGDLS, YYNGEE. This CDR3 comprises 16 residues. CDR3 residues: CASSPRGGLSGNTIYF. The CDR3 DNA follows: TGTGCCAGCAGCCCGAGGGGGGGGCTAAGTGGAAACACCATATATTTT.

This clone occurred once. The CDR3 nucleotides read TGCAGCGTTGTCGATTCCGGGTACGAACACCGGGAGCTGTTTTTT. It encodes CSVVDSGYEHRELFF. The chain is built from TRBV29-1 and TRBJ2-2; D remains unclear. V dropped 4 bases and J dropped 9 bases, with 21 bases sitting between them. Germline CDR1 SQVTM, CDR2 ANQGSEA. The CDR3 spans 15 residues.

The V gene is TRBV5-1, the J gene TRBJ2-3, with a possible D match to TRBD2 (5 bases). This CDR3 is 14 amino acids long. V lost 2 bases and J 13 bases, leaving 20 bases between the germline ends. Germline values: CDR1 SGHRS, CDR2 YFSETQ. The CDR3 is CASSLGLATHMKYF. CDR3 sequence (DNA): TGCGCCAGCAGCTTAGGGCTAGCTACACACATGAAGTATTTT.

As DNA, the CDR3 is TGTGCCAGCAGTTACTCTAGGAGCATGGGGGCGCCCCAGCATTTT. Residues: CASSYSRSMGAPQHF. The chain couples TRBV6-5 to TRBJ1-5; TRBD1 might be the D (6 bases). The CDR3 has 15 residues. Trimming removed 0 bases at V and 9 bases at J, with 15 bases between. Per the germline V gene, CDR1 is MNHEY and CDR2 is SVGAGI.

This clone has just one count. The rearrangement joins TRBV5-1 to TRBJ2-3; the D gene is possibly TRBD2 (6 bases). The V and J ends lost 3 bases and 2 bases respectively, with 28 bases between them. CDR1 SGHRS and CDR2 YFSETQ come from the germline V gene. The CDR3 spans 20 residues. The chain's CDR3 is CASSWDPRGRQNYHTDTQYF. CDR3 DNA sequence: TGCGCCAGCAGCTGGGACCCCCGTGGGAGGCAGAATTACCACACAGATACGCAGTATTTT.

The rearrangement joins TRBV10-3 to TRBJ1-5; D ambiguous. Trimming removed 0 bases at V and 0 bases at J, with 9 bases between. The CDR3 is made up of 16 amino acids. Germline values: CDR1 ENHRY, CDR2 SYGVKD. In DNA, the CDR3 is TGTGCCATCAGTGAGTCGTTTACGGGTAGCAATCAGCCCCAGCATTTT. Residues: CAISESFTGSNQPQHF.

The chain carries TRBV14 and TRBJ2-3; D is possibly TRBD2 (7 bases). V lost 1 base and J lost 6, with 14 bases in between. The CDR3 is 15 residues long. From germline, CDR1 is SGHDN and CDR2 FVKESK. The CDR3 sequence is CASSQVAGAFDTQYF. For the CDR3, the DNA is TGTGCCAGCAGCCAAGTTGCGGGGGCCTTTGATACGCAGTATTTT.

The rearrangement links TRBV6-1 to TRBJ2-7, with TRBD2 matching 13 bases. With 5 bases clipped from V and 0 bases from J, the junction kept 1 base outside the gene matches. The CDR3 spans 15 residues. Looked up from germline, CDR1 is MNHNS and CDR2 is SASEGT. The CDR3 reads CASSRTSGSSYEQYF. In DNA form, the CDR3 reads TGTGCCAGCAGTAGGACTAGCGGGAGCTCCTACGAGCAGTACTTC.

The chain carries TRBV10-3 and TRBJ1-5; TRBD1 is a possible D gene (5 bases). The CDR3 has 16 residues. Germline CDR1 and CDR2: ENHRY and SYGVKD. Trimming took off 0 bases at V and 1 base at J, with 10 bases between the two ends. CDR3 DNA: TGTGCCATCAGTGAGTCTAGGCGACAGAGCAATCAGCCCCAGCATTTT. It is translated as CAISESRRQSNQPQHF.

The rearrangement links TRBV7-3 to TRBJ1-1; 8 positions agree with TRBD1. The CDR3 is 14 amino acids. V was clipped by 3 bases and J by 4 bases; unmatched bases: 4. Germline assignment: CDR1 SGHTA and CDR2 FQGTGA. Here the CDR3 DNA reads TGTGCCAGCAGCTTCCCTACAGGGGGCACTGAAGCTTTCTTT. Protein: CASSFPTGGTEAFF.

V and J are TRBV5-6 and TRBJ2-3; 9 bases are shared with TRBD2. Germline lookup yields CDR1 SGHDT and CDR2 YYEEEE. The V gene end was trimmed by 3 bases and the J gene end by 6 bases; junction bases not matched to a gene: 8. The CDR3 is made up of 15 amino acids. The DNA of the CDR3 is TGTGCCAGCAGCTCCTTTCGCGGGGGGGCGGATACGCAGTATTTT. This translates into CASSSFRGGADTQYF.